The sequence of this T cell receptor (beta chain) was determined in a study of blood T cell repertoires in COVID-19. The V and J ends lost 6 bases and 4 bases respectively, with 14 bases between them. The germline CDR1 and CDR2 sequences are KGHDR and SFDVKD. CDR3 length: 15 residues. Sequencing was performed with immunoSEQ multiplex PCR; in TCRdb, only in-frame clones are kept and a portion is missing. The top ten hold 0.65% to 0.9% of the sample, which has some 110,000 clones, approximately 80% seen once. V gene TRBV24-1 combines with J gene TRBJ2-2, with D possibly matching TRBD2 (6 bases). This TCR was sampled from an older woman with acute or convalescent COVID-19. The specimen sequenced was peripheral blood. The CDR3 DNA is TGTGCCACCAGTTCGCCGGGGGACGGCACCGGGGAGCTGTTTTTT. Its protein product is CATSSPGDGTGELFF.